This note documents a single TCR beta chain sequence. Its antigen is as yet unknown. This entry comes from a study of T-cell reconstitution after alpha-beta-depleted transplantation in children. Using unique molecular identifiers, the investigators prepared the TCRbeta library. TCRdb re-analysed the PCR reads in MiXCR, keeping a single row per CDR3 protein. The sample has about 600,000 distinct CDR3 sequences; under 25% are singletons. Germline V lookup: CDR1 SGDLS, CDR2 YYNGEE. The V segment lost 4 bases and the J segment 1 base; nucleotides outside the gene matches: 7. The CDR3 runs 15 residues. Study results and limitations: It was newly produced T cells that mostly accounted for T-cell counts and diversity one year after transplant.

The material was PBMCs, mostly from graft donor cells, obtained 360 days after TCRalphabeta/CD19-depleted stem cell transplant. This receptor was identified in a boy in the first two years of life who had a stem cell transplant for acute myeloid leukemia, so the T cells may come from the graft donor. The rearrangement links TRBV9 to TRBJ1-1; 7 bases align to TRBD1. The CDR3 DNA follows: TGTGCCAGCAGCACGCGACAGGGAGCGAACACTGAAGCTTTCTTT. Translated: CASSTRQGANTEAFF. Together with reference TRBV9 and TRBJ1-1, the CDR3 gives the full variable domain: DSGVTQTPKHLITATGQRVTLRCSPRSGDLSVYWYQQSLDQGLQFLIQYYNGEERAKGNILERFSAQQFPDLHSELNLSSLELGDSALYFCASSTRQGANTEAFFGQGTRLTVV.